This entry features one T cell receptor beta chain sequence. This receptor's antigen is unknown. Compared with germline, one end of the junction differs, possibly owing to a read error. This sample is part of a study of T cells in Graves' hyperthyroidism and ophthalmopathy (dated by TCRdb to the late 2010s). A note on the overall study: Peripheral blood was collected at initial diagnosis, before any treatment. An independent validation cohort of around 19 hyperthyroidism patients and 17 patients who later progressed to ophthalmopathy tested prospective prediction of ophthalmopathy. After sampling, hyperthyroidism patients received methimazole starting at 30 mg daily, and ophthalmopathy patients received high-dose intravenous methylprednisolone. A discovery cohort of about a hundred patients, 43 with Graves' ophthalmopathy and about 58 with stable Graves' hyperthyroidism, was used to find distinguishing TCR V-J signatures. According to the paper, TCR Vbeta CDR3 sequencing was carried out on roughly 130 peripheral blood samples, which came from more than 40 ophthalmopathy, fewer than 80 hyperthyroidism and approximately 17 progressor patients. Thyroid tissue and blood T-cell repertoires from several Graves' hyperthyroidism patients were also compared in the study. The roughly 91 discovery patients were randomly divided into training and test sets at a 7:3 ratio.

Including cysteine and phenylalanine, the CDR3 has 14 amino acids. Just the 42-base CDR3 DNA is kept, in frame starting at base 1. For CDR1 and CDR2, the germline V gene (reference sequence) lists LGHDT and YNNKEL. Ophthalmopathy patients had moderately to severely active disease, with a Clinical Activity Score of 3 or more, a NOSPECS grade of 4 or more, and a disease duration of less than 3 months. Exclusion was applied to patients with uncontrolled infections, other autoimmune diseases, pregnancy or lactation. Clinical symptoms, serum thyroxine and TRAb, thyroid ultrasound, and orbital computed tomography formed the basis for the diagnoses. PBMCs were separated from roughly 10 ml of fresh peripheral blood using Ficoll-Paque density gradient centrifugation. Total RNA was extracted using Trizol reagent, and RNA quality was assessed on an Agilent 2100 Bioanalyzer. Amplification of TCR beta CDR3 regions was carried out from RNA transcripts. The TCR CDR3 was subjected to a first round of RT-PCR using the HTBI primer set and the Qiagen OneStep RT-PCR kit. Libraries were constructed in a second round of multiplex PCR, after which size selection and purification were carried out. The libraries were sequenced on an Illumina HiSeq2000 using paired-end 100 bp reads. The study's processing was this. SOAPnuke was used to process the raw data, removing reads that contained adapters or uncalled bases, had a mean Phred below 15, or lacked an exact match to the constant primer or identifier. High-quality paired reads were merged with COPE v1.2.5, and unique nucleotide sequences were defined as clonotypes. MiTCR v1.1 was used to align the clonotypes against IMGT TRBV, TRBD and TRBJ reference segments. Only V-J combinations with frequency above 0.0001, covering approximately 99% of repertoires, were analysed. The TCS score was defined as the ratio of F50 (clonal expansion) to E x V (chaos), calculated using BLOSUM62-based TCRdist between CDR3 peptides within each V-J. Welch's t-statistics and random forest reduced around 520 V-J features to roughly 13, which were used in a naive Bayes classifier (R e1071). The public reads were quality trimmed at Q25 with fastp and then assembled into clones with MiXCR by TCRdb, keeping productive beta chains. Rows are combined by CDR3 protein, so each entry shows the most common genes and DNA. TCRdb, not the original authors, processed these V and J calls. The sample yields 500,000 to 800,000 distinct CDR3 sequences; about 15% were counted once. The ten largest clones capture 9.5% to 15% of the sample.

The research as a whole found: Ophthalmopathy was separated from stable hyperthyroidism by a 13 V-J signature model, with 87.88% sensitivity and approximately 84% specificity obtained in cross-validation and 80%/75% obtained in testing. Most expanded thyroid clonotypes (frequency above 0.001) were also detected in blood, suggesting blood repertoires may reflect thyroid immune responses. Sample size was not statistically predetermined, and investigators were not blinded to group allocation. In validation, the model predicted progression to ophthalmopathy with about 71% sensitivity and about 73% specificity, a median of around six months before onset.

The sequencing input was blood. In this chain, TRBV3-1 is recombined with TRBJ1-1; no D gene is confidently identified. This clonotype was obtained from a woman aged 45 to 65 with Graves' ophthalmopathy. The CDR3 in this case is CAGSQDLVNTEAFF. The sequence in DNA is TGTGCCGGCAGCCAAGATCTGGTGAACACTGAAGCTTTCTTT. The CDR3, completed at both ends by the reference TRBV3-1 and TRBJ1-1 genes, gives the full variable domain DTAVSQTPKYLVTQMGNDKSIKCEQNLGHDTMYWYKQDSKKFLKIMFSYNNKELIINETVPNRFSPKSPDKAHLNLHINSLELGDSAVYFCAGSQDLVNTEAFFGQGTRLTVV.